Listed below are T cell receptor beta chains from one sample, sequenced in a study of regulatory T cells in long-lasting Graves disease. TCRdb fed the multiplex PCR reads into MiXCR, producing one record per CDR3 protein. Here the sample spans 600,000 to 800,000 distinct CDR3 sequences, 25% to 35% being singletons. Here the sequenced sample was peripheral blood mononuclear cells (PBMCs), taken when the disease was refractory, from a patient treated with antithyroid drugs. Every receptor here comes from a female donor with Graves disease. Both conserved end residues are part of each CDR3. Each record gives: V gene, D gene, clone size, J gene, CDR3 DNA, CDR3 protein. The D gene is left open where the match is weak. The size of a clone is reported for some rows only, either as once, few or many, or as a class for expanded clones.

>TRBV25-1|.|many|TRBJ2-5
TGTGCCAGCAGTGAGAACAGGGACTGGGGAGAGACCCAGTACTTC
CASSENRDWGETQYF
>TRBV19|.|.|TRBJ1-5
TGTGCCAGTACCCCGGACTGGGGTATGAATCAGCCCCAGCATTTT
CASTPDWGMNQPQHF
>TRBV20-1|TRBD1|.|TRBJ1-4
TGCAGTGCCACTAACGACACAGGGGCTAATGAAAAACTGTTTTTT
CSATNDTGANEKLFF
>TRBV27|TRBD1|few|TRBJ1-6
TGTGCCAGCAGTGTTCCGGGACAGAATAATTCACCCCTCCACTTT
CASSVPGQNNSPLHF
>TRBV28|.|.|TRBJ1-1
TGTGCCAGCAGTTTCTTAACAGCGAACACTGAAGCTTTCTTT
CASSFLTANTEAFF
>TRBV7-2|.|.|TRBJ2-7
TGTGCCAGCAGTCAGGTGGTGGGGCCATACGAGCAGTACTTC
CASSQVVGPYEQYF
>TRBV11-2|.|.|TRBJ1-6
TGTGCCAGCAGCACGGGACGGATTAATAATTCACCCCTCCACTTT
CASSTGRINNSPLHF
>TRBV30|TRBD1|.|TRBJ1-1
TGTGCCTGGAGGGGACAGGTCTCGAACACTGAAGCTTTCTTT
CAWRGQVSNTEAFF
>TRBV29-1|TRBD1|.|TRBJ2-5
TGCAGCGTAAGGCGACAGGGGTTCGTCTTGGCGGAGACCCAGTACTTC
CSVRRQGFVLAETQYF
>TRBV3-1|TRBD2|.|TRBJ2-7
TGTGCCAGCAGCTTGCGCGGGGGGGCCACTTACGAGCAGTACTTC
CASSLRGGATYEQYF
>TRBV5-5|.|few|TRBJ1-2
TGTGCCAGCAGCCCCCCGGTGACAAACTATGGCTACACCTTC
CASSPPVTNYGYTF
>TRBV9|TRBD2|.|TRBJ2-1
TGCGCCAGCAGACATGGACTAGCTACCTACAATGAGCAGTTCTTC
CASRHGLATYNEQFF
>TRBV6-2/TRBV6-3|.|few|TRBJ1-5
TGTGCCAGCAGGGTGGGCGGTAGCAATCAGCCCCAGCATTTT
CASRVGGSNQPQHF
>TRBV2|TRBD2|many|TRBJ2-5
TGTGCCAGCAGGACTACTCCGGGACTAGGGGGAGGAGTTGTAGAGACCCAGTACTTC
CASRTTPGLGGGVVETQYF
>TRBV28|.|few|TRBJ2-7
TGTGCCAGCAGTCCCTGGACGCTGAGCTCCTACGAGCAGTACTTC
CASSPWTLSSYEQYF
>TRBV6-2/TRBV6-3|.|.|TRBJ1-2
TGTGCCAGCAGTTCAGGTGTCGGGAGCTATGGCTACACCTTC
CASSSGVGSYGYTF
>TRBV20-1|TRBD2|.|TRBJ2-1
TGCAGTGCAAGGAGCGGGATGGGCTACAATGAGCAGTTCTTC
CSARSGMGYNEQFF
>TRBV12-3/TRBV12-4|TRBD2|.|TRBJ2-2
TGTGCCAGCAGCCCGGGACTAGCGGGAGGGGGGACCGGGGAGCTGTTTTTT
CASSPGLAGGGTGELFF
>TRBV6-5|.|.|TRBJ1-2
TGTGCCAGCAGTTACTCACGGGACTATGGCTACACCTTC
CASSYSRDYGYTF
>TRBV29-1|.|.|TRBJ1-3
TGCAGCGCCGAGGAGGGAGTTGGAAACACCATATATTTT
CSAEEGVGNTIYF
>TRBV20-1|.|.|TRBJ1-5
TGCAGTGCTAGAGTACAAGGGATTGGCAATCAGCCCCAGCATTTT
CSARVQGIGNQPQHF
>TRBV19|.|.|TRBJ1-5
TGTGCCAGTAGTATTGGCTCCCCGGGGAAGTGGCCCCAGCATTTT
CASSIGSPGKWPQHF
>TRBV20-1|TRBD1|.|TRBJ1-3
TGCAGTGCTGGACAGGGGCTCTCTGGAAACACCATATATTTT
CSAGQGLSGNTIYF
>TRBV20-1|.|.|TRBJ1-5
TGCAGTGCTAGGACCAGGGGCAGTCAGCCCCAGCATTTT
CSARTRGSQPQHF
>TRBV13|TRBD1|.|TRBJ1-2
TGTGCCAGCAGCGAGGGACAGGGTTTCTATGGCTACACCTTC
CASSEGQGFYGYTF
>TRBV6-1|.|.|TRBJ2-7
TGTGCCGGCAGTGAATCTTACGAGCAGTACTTC
CAGSESYEQYF